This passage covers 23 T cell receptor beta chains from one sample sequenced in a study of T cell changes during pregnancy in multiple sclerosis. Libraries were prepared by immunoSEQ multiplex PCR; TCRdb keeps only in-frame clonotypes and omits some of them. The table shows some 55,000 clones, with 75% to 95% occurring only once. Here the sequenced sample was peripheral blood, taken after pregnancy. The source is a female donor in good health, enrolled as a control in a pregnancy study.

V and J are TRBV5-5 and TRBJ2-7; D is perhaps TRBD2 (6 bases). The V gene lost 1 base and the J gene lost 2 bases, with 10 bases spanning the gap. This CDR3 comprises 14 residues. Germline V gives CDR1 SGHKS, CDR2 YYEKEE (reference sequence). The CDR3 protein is CASSLTSSTYEQYF. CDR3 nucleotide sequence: TGTGCCAGCAGCTTGACTAGCAGCACCTACGAGCAGTACTTC.

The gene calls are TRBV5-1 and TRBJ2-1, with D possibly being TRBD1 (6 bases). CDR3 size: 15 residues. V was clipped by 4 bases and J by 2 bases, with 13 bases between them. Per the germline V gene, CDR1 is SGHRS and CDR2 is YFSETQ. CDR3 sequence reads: CASSQQGQPYNEQFF. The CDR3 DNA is TGCGCCAGCAGCCAACAGGGTCAGCCCTACAATGAGCAGTTCTTC.

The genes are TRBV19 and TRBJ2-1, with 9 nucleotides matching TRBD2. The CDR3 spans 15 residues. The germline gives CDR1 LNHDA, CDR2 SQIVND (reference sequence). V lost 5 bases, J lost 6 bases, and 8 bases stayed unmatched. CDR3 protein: CASSEAGGPFNEQFF. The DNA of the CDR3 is TGTGCCAGTAGTGAGGCGGGAGGGCCTTTCAATGAGCAGTTCTTC.

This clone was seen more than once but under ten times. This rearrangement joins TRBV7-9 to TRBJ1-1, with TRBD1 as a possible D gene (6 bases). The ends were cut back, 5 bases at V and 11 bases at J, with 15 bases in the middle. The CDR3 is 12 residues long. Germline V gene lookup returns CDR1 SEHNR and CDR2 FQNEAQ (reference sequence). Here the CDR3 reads CASSRTGGLAFF. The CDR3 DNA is TGTGCCAGCAGCCGAACCGGGGGGCTGGCTTTCTTT. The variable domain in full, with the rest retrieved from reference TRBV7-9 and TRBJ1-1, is DTGVSQNPRHKITKRGQNVTFRCDPISEHNRLYWYRQTLGQGPEFLTYFQNEAQLEKSRLLSDRFSAERPKGSFSTLEIQRTEQGDSAMYLCASSRTGGLAFFGQGTRLTVV.

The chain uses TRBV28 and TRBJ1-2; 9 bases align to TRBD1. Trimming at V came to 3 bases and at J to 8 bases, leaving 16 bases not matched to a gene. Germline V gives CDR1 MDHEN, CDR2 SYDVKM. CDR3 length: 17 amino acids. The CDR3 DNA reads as TGTGCCAGCAGTTTCGGGGGACAGGGAGGGTTTTCAGGAGGCTACACCTTC. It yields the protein CASSFGGQGGFSGGYTF.

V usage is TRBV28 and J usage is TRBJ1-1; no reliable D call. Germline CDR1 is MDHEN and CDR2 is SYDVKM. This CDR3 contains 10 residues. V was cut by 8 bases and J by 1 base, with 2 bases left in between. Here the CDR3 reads CASRNTEAFF. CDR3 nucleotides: TGTGCCAGCCGGAACACTGAAGCTTTCTTT.

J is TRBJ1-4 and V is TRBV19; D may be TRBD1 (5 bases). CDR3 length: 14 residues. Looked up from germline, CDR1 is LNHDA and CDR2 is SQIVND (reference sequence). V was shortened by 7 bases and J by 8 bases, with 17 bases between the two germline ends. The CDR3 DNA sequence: TGTGCCAGTACCGGCGGGGGTAGGCGGGAAAAACTGTTTTTT. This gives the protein CASTGGGRREKLFF.

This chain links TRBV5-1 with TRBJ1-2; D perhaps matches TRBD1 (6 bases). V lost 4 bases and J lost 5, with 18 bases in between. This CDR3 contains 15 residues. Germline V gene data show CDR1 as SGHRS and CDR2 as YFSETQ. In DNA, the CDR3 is TGCGCCAGCAGCCCTGGACAGAGGGGTTGGTATGGCTACACCTTC. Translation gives CASSPGQRGWYGYTF.

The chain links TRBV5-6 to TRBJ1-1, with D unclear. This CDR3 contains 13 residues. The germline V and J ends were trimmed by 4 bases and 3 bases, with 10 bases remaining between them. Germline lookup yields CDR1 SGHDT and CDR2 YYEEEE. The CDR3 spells CASSPVLDTEAFF. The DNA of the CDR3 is TGTGCCAGCAGCCCGGTATTGGACACTGAAGCTTTCTTT.

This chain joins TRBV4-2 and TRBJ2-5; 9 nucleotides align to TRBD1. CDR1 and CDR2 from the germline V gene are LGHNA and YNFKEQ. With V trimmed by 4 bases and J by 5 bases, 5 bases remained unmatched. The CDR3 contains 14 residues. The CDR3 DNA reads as TGTGCCAGCAGCCCGGGACAGGGCACGGAGACCCAGTACTTC. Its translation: CASSPGQGTETQYF.

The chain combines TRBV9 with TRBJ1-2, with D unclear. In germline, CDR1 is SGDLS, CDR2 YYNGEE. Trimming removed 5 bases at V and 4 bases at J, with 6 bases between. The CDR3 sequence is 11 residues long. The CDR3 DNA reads TGTGCCAGCAGGGCATTCTATGGCTACACCTTC. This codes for CASRAFYGYTF.

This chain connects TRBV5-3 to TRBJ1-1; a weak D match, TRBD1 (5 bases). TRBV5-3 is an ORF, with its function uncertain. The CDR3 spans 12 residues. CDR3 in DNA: TGTGTCGCCCTAGGACAAGACACTGAAGCTTTCTTT. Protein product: CVALGQDTEAFF.

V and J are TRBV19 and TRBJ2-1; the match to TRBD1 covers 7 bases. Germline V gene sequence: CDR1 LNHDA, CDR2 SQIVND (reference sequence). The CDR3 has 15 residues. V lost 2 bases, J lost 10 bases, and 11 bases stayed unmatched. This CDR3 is CASSISSTGFREQFF. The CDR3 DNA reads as TGTGCCAGTAGTATATCCTCGACAGGGTTCCGGGAGCAGTTCTTC. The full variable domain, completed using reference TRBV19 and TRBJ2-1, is DGGITQSPKYLFRKEGQNVTLSCEQNLNHDAMYWYRQDPGQGLRLIYYSQIVNDFQKGDIAEGYSVSREKKESFPLTVTSAQKNPTAFYLCASSISSTGFREQFFGPGTRLTVL.

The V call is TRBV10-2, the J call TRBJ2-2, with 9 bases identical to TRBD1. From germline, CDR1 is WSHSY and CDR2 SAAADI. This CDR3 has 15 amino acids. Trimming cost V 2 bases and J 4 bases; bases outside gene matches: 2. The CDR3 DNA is TGCGCCAGCAGTGAGCCGGGACAGGGCACCGGGGAGCTGTTTTTT. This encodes CASSEPGQGTGELFF.

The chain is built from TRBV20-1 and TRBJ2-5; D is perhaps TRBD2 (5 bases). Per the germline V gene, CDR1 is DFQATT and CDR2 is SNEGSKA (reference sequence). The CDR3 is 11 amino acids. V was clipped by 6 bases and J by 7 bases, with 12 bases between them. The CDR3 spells CSAHAAGTQYF. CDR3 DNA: TGCAGTGCCCACGCTGCGGGGACCCAGTACTTC.

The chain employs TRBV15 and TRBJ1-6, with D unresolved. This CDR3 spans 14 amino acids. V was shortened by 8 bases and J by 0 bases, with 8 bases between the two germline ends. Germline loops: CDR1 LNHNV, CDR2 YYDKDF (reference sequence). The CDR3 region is CATGRRSYNSPLHF. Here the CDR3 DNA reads TGTGCCACCGGGAGGCGCTCCTATAATTCACCCCTCCACTTT.

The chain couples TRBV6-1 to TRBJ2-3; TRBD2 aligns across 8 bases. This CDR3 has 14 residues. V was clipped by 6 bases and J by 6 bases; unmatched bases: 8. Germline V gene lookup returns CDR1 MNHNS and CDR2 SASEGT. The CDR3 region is CASSPGLEMDTQYF. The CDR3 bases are TGTGCCAGCAGCCCGGGACTAGAGATGGATACGCAGTATTTT.

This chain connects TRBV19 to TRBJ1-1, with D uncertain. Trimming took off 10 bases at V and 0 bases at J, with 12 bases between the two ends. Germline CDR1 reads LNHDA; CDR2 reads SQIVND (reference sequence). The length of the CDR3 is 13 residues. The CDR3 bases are TGTGCCACCGCGTGGGCAATGAACACTGAAGCTTTCTTT. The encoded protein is CATAWAMNTEAFF. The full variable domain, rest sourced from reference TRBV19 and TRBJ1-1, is DGGITQSPKYLFRKEGQNVTLSCEQNLNHDAMYWYRQDPGQGLRLIYYSQIVNDFQKGDIAEGYSVSREKKESFPLTVTSAQKNPTAFYLCATAWAMNTEAFFGQGTRLTVV.

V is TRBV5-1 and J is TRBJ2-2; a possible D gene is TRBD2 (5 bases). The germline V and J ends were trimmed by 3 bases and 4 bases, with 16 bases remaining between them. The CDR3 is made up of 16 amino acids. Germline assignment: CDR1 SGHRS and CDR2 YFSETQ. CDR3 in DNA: TGCGCCAGCAGCTCCCCTGCAGGACGGGGCACCGGGGAGCTGTTTTTT. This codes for CASSSPAGRGTGELFF.

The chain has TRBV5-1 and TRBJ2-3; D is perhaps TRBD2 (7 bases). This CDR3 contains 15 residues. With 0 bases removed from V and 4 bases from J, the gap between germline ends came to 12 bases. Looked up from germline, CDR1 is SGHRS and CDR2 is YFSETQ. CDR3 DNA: TGCGCCAGCAGCTTGGTTGGGGGGGCCGCAGATACGCAGTATTTT. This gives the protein CASSLVGGAADTQYF.

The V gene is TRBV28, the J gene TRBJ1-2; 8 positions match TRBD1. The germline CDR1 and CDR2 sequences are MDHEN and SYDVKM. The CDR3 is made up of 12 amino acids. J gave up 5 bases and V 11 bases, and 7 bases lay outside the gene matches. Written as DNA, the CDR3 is TGTGCCGCGGGACAGGTCTCTTATGGCTACACCTTC. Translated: CAAGQVSYGYTF.

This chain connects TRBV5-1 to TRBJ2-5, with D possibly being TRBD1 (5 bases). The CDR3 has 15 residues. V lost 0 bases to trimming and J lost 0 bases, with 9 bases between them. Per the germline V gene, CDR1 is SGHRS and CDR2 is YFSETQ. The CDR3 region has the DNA TGCGCCAGCAGCTTGGCCAGGGCACACCAAGAGACCCAGTACTTC. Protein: CASSLARAHQETQYF.

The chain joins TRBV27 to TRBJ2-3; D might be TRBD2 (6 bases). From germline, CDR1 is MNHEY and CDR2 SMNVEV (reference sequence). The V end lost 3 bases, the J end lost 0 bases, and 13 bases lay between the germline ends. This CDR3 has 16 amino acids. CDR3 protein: CASSFSGRISTDTQYF. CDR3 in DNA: TGTGCCAGCAGTTTTAGCGGCAGGATTAGCACAGATACGCAGTATTTT.